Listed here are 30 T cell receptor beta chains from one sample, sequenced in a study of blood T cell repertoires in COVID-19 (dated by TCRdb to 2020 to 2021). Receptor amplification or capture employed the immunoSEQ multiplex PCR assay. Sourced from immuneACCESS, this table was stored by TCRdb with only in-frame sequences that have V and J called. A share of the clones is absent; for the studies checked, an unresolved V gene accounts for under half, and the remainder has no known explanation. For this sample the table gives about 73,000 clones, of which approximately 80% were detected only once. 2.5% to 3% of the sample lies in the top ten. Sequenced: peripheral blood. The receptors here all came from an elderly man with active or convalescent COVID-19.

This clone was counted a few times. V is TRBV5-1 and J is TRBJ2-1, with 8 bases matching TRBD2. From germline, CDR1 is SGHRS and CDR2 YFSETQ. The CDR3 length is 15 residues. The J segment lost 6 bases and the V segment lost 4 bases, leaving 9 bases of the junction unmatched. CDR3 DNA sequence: TGCGCCAGCAGCAAAACTAGCGGAACTGGCAATGAGCAGTTCTTC. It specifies CASSKTSGTGNEQFF.

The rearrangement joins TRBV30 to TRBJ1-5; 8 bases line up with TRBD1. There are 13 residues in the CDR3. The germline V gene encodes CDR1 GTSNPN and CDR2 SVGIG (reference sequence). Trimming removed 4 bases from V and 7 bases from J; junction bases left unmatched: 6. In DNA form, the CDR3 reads TGTGCCTGGACCAACGGACAGGGCCAGCCCCAGCATTTT. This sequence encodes CAWTNGQGQPQHF.

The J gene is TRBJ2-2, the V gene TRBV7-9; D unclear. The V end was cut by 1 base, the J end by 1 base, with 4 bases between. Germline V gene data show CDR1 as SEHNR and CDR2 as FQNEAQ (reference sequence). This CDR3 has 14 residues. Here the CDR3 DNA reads TGTGCCAGCAGCTTAGATAGGAACACCGGGGAGCTGTTTTTT. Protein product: CASSLDRNTGELFF.

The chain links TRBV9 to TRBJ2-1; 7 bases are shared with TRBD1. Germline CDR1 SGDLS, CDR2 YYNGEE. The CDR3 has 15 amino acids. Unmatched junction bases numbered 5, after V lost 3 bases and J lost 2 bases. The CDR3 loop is CASSEATGTYNEQFF. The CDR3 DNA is TGTGCCAGCAGCGAAGCGACAGGGACCTACAATGAGCAGTTCTTC.

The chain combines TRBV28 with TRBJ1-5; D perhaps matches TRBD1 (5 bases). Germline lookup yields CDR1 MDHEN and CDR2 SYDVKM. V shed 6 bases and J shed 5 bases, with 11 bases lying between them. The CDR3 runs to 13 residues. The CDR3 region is CASSSGLYQPQHF. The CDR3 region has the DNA TGTGCCAGCAGCTCGGGACTTTATCAGCCCCAGCATTTT.

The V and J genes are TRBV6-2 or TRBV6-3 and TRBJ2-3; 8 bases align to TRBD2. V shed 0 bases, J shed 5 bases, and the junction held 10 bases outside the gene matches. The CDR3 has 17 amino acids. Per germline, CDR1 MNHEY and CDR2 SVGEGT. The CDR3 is CASSYSWLAGRRDTQYF. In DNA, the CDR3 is TGTGCCAGCAGTTACTCATGGTTAGCGGGACGGCGAGATACGCAGTATTTT.

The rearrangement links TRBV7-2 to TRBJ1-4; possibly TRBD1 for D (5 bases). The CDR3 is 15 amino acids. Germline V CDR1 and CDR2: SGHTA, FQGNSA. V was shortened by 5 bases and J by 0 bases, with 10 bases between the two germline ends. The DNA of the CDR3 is TGTGCCAGCAGCCAGCAGGGCACAACTAATGAAAAACTGTTTTTT. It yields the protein CASSQQGTTNEKLFF.

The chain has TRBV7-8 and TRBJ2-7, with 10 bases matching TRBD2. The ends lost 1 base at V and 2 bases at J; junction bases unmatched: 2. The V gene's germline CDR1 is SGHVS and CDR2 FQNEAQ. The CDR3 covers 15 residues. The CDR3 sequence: CASSLGGLAAYEQYF. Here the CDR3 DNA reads TGTGCCAGCAGCTTAGGAGGACTAGCGGCCTACGAGCAGTACTTC.

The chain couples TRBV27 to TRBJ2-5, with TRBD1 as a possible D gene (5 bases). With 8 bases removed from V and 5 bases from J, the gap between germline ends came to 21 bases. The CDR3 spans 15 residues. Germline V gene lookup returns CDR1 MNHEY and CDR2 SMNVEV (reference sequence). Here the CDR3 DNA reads TGTGCCAGCGACTTCCTAGGCGGCAGGGTGGAGACCCAGTACTTC. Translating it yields CASDFLGGRVETQYF.

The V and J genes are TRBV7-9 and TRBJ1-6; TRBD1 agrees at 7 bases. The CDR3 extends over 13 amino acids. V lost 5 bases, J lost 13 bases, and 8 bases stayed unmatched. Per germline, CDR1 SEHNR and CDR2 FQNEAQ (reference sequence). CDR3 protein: CASSQGQWGPLHF. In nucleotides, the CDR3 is TGTGCCAGCAGCCAGGGACAGTGGGGTCCCCTCCACTTT.

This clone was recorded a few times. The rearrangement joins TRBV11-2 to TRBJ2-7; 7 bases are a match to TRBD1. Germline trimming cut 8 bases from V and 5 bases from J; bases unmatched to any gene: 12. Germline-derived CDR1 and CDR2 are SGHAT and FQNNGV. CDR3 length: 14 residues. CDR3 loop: CASSDRVGRNEQYF. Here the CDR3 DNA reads TGTGCCAGCTCCGACAGGGTGGGAAGGAACGAGCAGTACTTC.

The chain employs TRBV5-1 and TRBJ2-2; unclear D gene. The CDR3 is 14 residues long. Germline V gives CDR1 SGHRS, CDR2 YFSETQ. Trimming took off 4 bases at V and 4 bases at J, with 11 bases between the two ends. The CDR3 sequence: CASSDRVGTGELFF. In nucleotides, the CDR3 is TGCGCCAGCAGCGACCGGGTGGGCACCGGGGAGCTGTTTTTT.

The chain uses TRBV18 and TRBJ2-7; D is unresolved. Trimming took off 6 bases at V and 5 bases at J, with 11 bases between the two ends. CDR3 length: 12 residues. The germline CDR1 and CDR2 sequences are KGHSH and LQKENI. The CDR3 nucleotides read TGTGCCAGCTCCCCCAGTTCCGACGAGCAGTACTTC. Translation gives CASSPSSDEQYF.

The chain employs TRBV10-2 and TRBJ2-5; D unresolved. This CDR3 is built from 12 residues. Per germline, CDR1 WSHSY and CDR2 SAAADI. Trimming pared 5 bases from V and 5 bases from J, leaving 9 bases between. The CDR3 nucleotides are TGCGCCAGCAGTCCAATCCAGGAGACCCAGTACTTC. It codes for CASSPIQETQYF.

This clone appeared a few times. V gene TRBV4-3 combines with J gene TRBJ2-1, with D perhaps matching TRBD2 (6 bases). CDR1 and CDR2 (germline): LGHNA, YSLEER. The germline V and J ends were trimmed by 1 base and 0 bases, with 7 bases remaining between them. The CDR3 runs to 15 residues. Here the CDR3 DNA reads TGCGCCAGCAGCCAAGGGAGGGCCTCCTACAATGAGCAGTTCTTC. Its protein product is CASSQGRASYNEQFF.

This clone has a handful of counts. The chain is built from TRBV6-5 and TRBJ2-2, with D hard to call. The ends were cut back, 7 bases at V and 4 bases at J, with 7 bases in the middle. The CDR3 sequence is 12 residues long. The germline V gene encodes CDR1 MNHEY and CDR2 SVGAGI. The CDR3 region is CASTVGTGELFF. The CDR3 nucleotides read TGTGCCAGCACCGTCGGCACCGGGGAGCTGTTTTTT.

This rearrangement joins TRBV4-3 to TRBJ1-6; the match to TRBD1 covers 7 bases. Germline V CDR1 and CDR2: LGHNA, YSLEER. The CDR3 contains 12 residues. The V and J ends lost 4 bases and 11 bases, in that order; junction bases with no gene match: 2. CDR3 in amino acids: CASSRTGAPLHF. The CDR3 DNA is TGCGCCAGCAGCCGAACAGGGGCACCCCTCCACTTT.

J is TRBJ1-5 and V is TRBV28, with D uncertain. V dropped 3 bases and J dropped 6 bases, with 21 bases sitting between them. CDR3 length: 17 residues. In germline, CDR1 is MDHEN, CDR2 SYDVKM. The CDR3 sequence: CASSFRSVPGSSQPQHF. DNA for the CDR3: TGTGCCAGCAGTTTCCGGAGTGTCCCCGGATCGTCTCAGCCCCAGCATTTT. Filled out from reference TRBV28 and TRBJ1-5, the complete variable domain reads DVKVTQSSRYLVKRTGEKVFLECVQDMDHENMFWYRQDPGLGLRLIYFSYDVKMKEKGDIPEGYSVSREKKERFSLILESASTNQTSMYLCASSFRSVPGSSQPQHFGDGTRLSIL.

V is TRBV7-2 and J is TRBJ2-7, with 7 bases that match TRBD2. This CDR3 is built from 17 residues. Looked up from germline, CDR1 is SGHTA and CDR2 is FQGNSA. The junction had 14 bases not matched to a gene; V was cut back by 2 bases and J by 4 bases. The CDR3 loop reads CASSLQRYPSGRYEQYF. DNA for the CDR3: TGTGCCAGCAGCTTACAGAGGTACCCTAGCGGTCGGTACGAGCAGTACTTC.

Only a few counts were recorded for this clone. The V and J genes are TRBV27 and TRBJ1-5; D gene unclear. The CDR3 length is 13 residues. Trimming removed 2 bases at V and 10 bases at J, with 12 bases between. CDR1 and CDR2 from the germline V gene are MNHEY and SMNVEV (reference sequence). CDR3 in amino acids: CASSLEGRGPQHF. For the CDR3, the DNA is TGTGCCAGCAGTTTAGAGGGTCGCGGCCCCCAGCATTTT.

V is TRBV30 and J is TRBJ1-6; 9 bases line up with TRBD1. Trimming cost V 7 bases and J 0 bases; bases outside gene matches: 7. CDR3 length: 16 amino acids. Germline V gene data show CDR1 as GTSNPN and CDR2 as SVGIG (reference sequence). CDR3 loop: CASRQGQGSYNSPLHF. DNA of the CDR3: TGTGCCTCAAGACAGGGACAGGGCTCCTATAATTCACCCCTCCACTTT.

The CDR3 here is CAISEVVSRPKGPTYQETQYF. DNA of the CDR3: TGTGCCATCAGTGAGGTAGTAAGTAGGCCCAAAGGCCCGACTTACCAAGAGACCCAGTACTTC. The chain links TRBV10-3 to TRBJ2-5; D gene unclear. The CDR3 length is 21 residues. Trimming removed 2 bases at V and 0 bases at J, with 28 bases between. Germline V gene sequence: CDR1 ENHRY, CDR2 SYGVKD.

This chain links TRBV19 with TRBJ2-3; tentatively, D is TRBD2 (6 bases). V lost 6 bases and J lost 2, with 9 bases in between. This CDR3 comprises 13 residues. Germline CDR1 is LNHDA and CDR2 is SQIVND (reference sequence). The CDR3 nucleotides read TGTGCCAGTAGCGGGGGAAACACAGATACGCAGTATTTT. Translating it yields CASSGGNTDTQYF.

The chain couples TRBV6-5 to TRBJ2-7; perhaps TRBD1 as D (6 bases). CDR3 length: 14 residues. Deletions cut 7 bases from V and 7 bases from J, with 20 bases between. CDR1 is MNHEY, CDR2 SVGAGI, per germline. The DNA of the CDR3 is TGTGCCAGCAAAGTGGGGGACACAAAACGAGAGCAGTACTTC. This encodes CASKVGDTKREQYF.

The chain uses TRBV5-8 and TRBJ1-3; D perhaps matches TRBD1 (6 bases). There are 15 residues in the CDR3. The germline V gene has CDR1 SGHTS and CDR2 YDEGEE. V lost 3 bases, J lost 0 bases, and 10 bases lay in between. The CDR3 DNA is TGTGCCAGCAGCTATGCAGGGGCCTCTGGAAACACCATATATTTT. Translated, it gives CASSYAGASGNTIYF.

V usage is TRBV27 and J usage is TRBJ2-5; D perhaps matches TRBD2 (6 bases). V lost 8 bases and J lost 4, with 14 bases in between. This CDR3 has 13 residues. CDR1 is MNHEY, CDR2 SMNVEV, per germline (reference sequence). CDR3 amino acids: CASRGTRAETQYF. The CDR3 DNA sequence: TGTGCCAGCCGGGGGACCAGGGCAGAGACCCAGTACTTC.

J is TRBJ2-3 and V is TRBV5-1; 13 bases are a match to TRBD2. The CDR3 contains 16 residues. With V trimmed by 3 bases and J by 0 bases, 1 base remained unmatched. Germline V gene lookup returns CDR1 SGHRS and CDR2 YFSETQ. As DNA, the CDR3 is TGCGCCAGCAGCTCACTAGCGGGGGGGAGCACAGATACGCAGTATTTT. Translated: CASSSLAGGSTDTQYF. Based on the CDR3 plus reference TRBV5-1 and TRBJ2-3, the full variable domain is KAGVTQTPRYLIKTRGQQVTLSCSPISGHRSVSWYQQTPGQGLQFLFEYFSETQRNKGNFPGRFSGRQFSNSRSEMNVSTLELGDSALYLCASSSLAGGSTDTQYFGPGTRLTVL.

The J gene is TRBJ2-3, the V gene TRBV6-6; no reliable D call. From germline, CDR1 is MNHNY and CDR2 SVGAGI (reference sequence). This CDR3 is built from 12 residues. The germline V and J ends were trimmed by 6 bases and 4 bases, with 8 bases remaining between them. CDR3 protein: CASSAASDTQYF. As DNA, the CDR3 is TGTGCCAGCAGCGCGGCCTCAGATACGCAGTATTTT.

CDR3 nucleotides: TGTGCCAGCAGTCCTACCGCGGATACGCAGTATTTT. It codes for CASSPTADTQYF. The rearrangement links TRBV12-3 or TRBV12-4 to TRBJ2-3; no firm D call. The CDR3 is made up of 12 amino acids. Trimming shortened V by 5 bases and J by 6 bases, and 9 bases separated the two germline ends.

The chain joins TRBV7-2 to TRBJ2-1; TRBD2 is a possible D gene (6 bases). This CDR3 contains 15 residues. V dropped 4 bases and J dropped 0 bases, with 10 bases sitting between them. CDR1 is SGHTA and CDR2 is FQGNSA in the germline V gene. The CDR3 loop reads CASSSGGSSYNEQFF. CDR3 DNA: TGTGCCAGCAGCTCTGGGGGGAGCTCCTACAATGAGCAGTTCTTC. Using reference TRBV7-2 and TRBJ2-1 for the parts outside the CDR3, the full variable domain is GAGVSQSPSNKVTEKGKDVELRCDPISGHTALYWYRQSLGQGLEFLIYFQGNSAPDKSGLPSDRFSAERTGGSVSTLTIQRTQQEDSAVYLCASSSGGSSYNEQFFGPGTRLTVL.